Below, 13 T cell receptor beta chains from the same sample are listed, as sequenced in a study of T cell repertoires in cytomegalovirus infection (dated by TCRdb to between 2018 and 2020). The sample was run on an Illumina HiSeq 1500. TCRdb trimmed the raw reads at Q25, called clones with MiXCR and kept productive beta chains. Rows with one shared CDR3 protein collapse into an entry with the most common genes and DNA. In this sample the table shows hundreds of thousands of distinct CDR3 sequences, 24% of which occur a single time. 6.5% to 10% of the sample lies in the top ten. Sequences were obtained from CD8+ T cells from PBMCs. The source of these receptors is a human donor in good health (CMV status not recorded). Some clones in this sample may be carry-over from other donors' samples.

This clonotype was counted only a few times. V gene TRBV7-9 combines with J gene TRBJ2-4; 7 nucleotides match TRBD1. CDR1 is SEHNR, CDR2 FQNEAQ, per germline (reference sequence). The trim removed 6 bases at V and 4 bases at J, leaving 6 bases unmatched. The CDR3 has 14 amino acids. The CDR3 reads CASSIGTEKNIQYF. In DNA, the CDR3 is TGTGCCAGCAGTATAGGGACAGAAAAAAACATTCAGTACTTC. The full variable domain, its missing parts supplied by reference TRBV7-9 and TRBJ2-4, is DTGVSQNPRHKITKRGQNVTFRCDPISEHNRLYWYRQTLGQGPEFLTYFQNEAQLEKSRLLSDRFSAERPKGSFSTLEIQRTEQGDSAMYLCASSIGTEKNIQYFGAGTRLSVL.

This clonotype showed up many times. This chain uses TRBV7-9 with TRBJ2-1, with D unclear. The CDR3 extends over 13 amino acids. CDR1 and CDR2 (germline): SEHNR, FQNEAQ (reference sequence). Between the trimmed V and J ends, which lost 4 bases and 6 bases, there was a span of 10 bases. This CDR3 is CASSYVSINEQFF. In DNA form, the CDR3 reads TGTGCCAGCAGCTACGTTTCTATCAATGAGCAGTTCTTC.

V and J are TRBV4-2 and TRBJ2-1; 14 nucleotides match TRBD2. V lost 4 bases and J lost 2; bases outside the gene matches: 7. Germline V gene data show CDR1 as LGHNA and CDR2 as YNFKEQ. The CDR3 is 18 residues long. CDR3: CASSRGLAGGEPYNEQFF. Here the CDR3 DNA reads TGTGCCAGCAGCCGAGGACTAGCGGGGGGTGAGCCCTACAATGAGCAGTTCTTC.

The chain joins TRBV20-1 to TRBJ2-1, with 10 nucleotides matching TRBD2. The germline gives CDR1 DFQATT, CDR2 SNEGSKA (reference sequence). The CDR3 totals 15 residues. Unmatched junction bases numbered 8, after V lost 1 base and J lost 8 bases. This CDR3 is CSARVAGGSLDEQFF. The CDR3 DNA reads TGCAGTGCTAGAGTAGCGGGGGGCAGTCTCGATGAGCAGTTCTTC.

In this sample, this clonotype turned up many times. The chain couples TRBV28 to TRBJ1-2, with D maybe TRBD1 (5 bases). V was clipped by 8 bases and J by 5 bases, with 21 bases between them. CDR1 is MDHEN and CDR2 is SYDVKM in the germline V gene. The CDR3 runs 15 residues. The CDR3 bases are TGTGCCAGCCTGCACCGCAGGGAGTCCGAATATGGCTACACCTTC. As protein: CASLHRRESEYGYTF.

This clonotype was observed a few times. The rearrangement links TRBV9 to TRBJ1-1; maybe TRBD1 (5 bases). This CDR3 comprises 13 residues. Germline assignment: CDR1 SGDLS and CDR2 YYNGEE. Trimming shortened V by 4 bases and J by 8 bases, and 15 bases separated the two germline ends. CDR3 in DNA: TGTGCCAGCAGCAGCCGGGACTCCCCCGAAGCTTTCTTT. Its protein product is CASSSRDSPEAFF.

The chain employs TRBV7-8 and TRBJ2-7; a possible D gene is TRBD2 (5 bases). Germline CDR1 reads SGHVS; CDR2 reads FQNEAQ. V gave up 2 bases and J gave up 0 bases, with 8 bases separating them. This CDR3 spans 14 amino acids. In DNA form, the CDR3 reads TGTGCCAGCAGCTTAACGGGGAGCTCCTACGAGCAGTACGTC. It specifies CASSLTGSSYEQYV.

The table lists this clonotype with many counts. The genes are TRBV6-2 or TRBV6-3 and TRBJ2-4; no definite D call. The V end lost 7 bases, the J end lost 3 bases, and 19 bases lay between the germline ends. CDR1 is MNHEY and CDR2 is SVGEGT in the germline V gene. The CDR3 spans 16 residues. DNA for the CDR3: TGTGCCAGCACCGGAAGGGCCTCCCTAGGCAAAAACATTCAGTACTTC. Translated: CASTGRASLGKNIQYF.

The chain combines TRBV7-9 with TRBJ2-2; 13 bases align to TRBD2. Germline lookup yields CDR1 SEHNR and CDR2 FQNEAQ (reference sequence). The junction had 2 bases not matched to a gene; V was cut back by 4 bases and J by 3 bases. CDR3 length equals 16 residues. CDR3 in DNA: TGTGCCAGCAGCTCGGGACTAGCGGGGTACACCGGGGAGCTGTTTTTT. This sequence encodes CASSSGLAGYTGELFF.

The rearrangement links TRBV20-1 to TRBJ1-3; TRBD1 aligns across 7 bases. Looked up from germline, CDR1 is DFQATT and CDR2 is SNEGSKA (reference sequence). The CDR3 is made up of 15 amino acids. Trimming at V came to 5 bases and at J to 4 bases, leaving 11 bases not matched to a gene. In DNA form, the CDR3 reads TGCAGTGCTCCCCTAACCGACAGGGTGGGAAACACCATATATTTT. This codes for CSAPLTDRVGNTIYF.

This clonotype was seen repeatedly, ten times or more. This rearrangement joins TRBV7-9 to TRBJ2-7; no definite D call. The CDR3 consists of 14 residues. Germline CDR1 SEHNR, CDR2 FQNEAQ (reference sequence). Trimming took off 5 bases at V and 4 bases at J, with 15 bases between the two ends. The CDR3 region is CASSPSSVPYEQYF. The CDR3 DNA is TGTGCCAGCAGCCCCAGCAGTGTACCTTACGAGCAGTACTTC.

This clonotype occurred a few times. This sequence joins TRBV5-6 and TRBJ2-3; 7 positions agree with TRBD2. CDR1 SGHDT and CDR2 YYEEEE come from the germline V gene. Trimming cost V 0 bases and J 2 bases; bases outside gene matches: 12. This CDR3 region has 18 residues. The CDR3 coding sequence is TGTGCCAGCAGCTTGGCCAATGGACTAGAGATACCCACAGATACGCAGTATTTT. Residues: CASSLANGLEIPTDTQYF. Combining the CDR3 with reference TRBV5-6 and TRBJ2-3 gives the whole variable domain DAGVTQSPTHLIKTRGQQVTLRCSPKSGHDTVSWYQQALGQGPQFIFQYYEEEERQRGNFPDRFSGHQFPNYSSELNVNALLLGDSALYLCASSLANGLEIPTDTQYFGPGTRLTVL.

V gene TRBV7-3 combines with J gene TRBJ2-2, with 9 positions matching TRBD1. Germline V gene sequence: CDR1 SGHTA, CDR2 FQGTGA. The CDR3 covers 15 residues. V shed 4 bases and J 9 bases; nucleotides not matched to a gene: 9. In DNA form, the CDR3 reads TGTGCCAGCAGCTCTTCGGGACAGGGTTTAAGGGAGCTGTTTTTT. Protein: CASSSSGQGLRELFF.